This T cell receptor beta chain is from a study of monozygotic twins with inflammatory bowel disease. Reanalyzing the 5' RACE reads, TCRdb keeps one entry per CDR3 protein, without DNA. The table for this sample gives about 160,000 distinct CDR3 sequences. The CDR3 runs to 16 residues. From germline, CDR1 is DFQATT and CDR2 SNEGSKA (reference sequence). This chain joins TRBV20-1 and TRBJ2-2; TCRdb picks TRBD2, but there is no DNA to check that call. The receptor was derived from a human donor with ulcerative colitis or Crohn's disease, or a healthy co-twin of an affected twin (not recorded which). Material: blood. The CDR3: CSARLGRGPNTGELFF.